Shown below are 13 T cell receptor beta chains from a single sample sequenced in a study of blood T cells in healthy people across ages. A second PCR, run for about 7 to 12 cycles, used a sample-barcoded 5' primer plus a J-beta primer mix. A single record per CDR3 protein comes from TCRdb applying MiXCR to the 5' RACE reads. Of about 1.8 million distinct CDR3 sequences in the sample, 49% were seen once. Sequenced: blood. The receptors stem from a woman aged 35 to 49 in good health.

The gene calls are TRBV10-3 and TRBJ2-7; D is unresolved. The germline CDR1 and CDR2 sequences are ENHRY and SYGVKD. CDR3 size: 14 residues. The V and J ends lost 7 bases and 6 bases respectively, with 19 bases between them. The CDR3 DNA follows: TGTGCCATCAATGAAGGTCTCCTGTCGGGCGAGCAGTACTTC. The encoded protein is CAINEGLLSGEQYF.

This sequence joins TRBV4-3 and TRBJ2-7; D possibly matches TRBD1 or TRBD2 (5 bases each). V lost 6 bases, J lost 0 bases, and 15 bases lay in between. CDR1 is LGHNA and CDR2 is YSLEER in the germline V gene. The CDR3 has 15 amino acids. The CDR3 nucleotides read TGCGCCAGCAGGGAATTTGAGGGGAGCTCCTACGAGCAGTACTTC. Translation gives CASREFEGSSYEQYF.

This rearrangement joins TRBV19 to TRBJ2-1, with 12 bases aligning to TRBD2. The CDR3 spans 16 residues. J was trimmed by 5 bases and V by 2 bases; bases with no gene match: 4. CDR1 is LNHDA and CDR2 is SQIVND in the germline V gene (reference sequence). CDR3 DNA: TGTGCCAGTAGTATAAGGAGACTAGCGGGGGACAATGAGCAGTTCTTC. Protein sequence: CASSIRRLAGDNEQFF.

V gene TRBV28 combines with J gene TRBJ2-7; unclear D gene. The V end was cut by 6 bases, the J end by 7 bases, with 13 bases between. Germline V gene lookup returns CDR1 MDHEN and CDR2 SYDVKM. CDR3 length: 12 residues. The CDR3 protein is CASSATSREQYF. In DNA, the CDR3 is TGTGCCAGCAGCGCCACCAGTCGTGAGCAGTACTTC.

This clonotype was detected a few times. The chain uses TRBV21-1 and TRBJ1-2; the D call TRBD1 from the table was never checked on the DNA. TRBV21-1 is annotated as a pseudogene. This CDR3 comprises 16 residues. This CDR3 reads CASSPQDRSTLYGYTF. DNA for the CDR3: TGTGCCAGCAGCCCTCAGGACAGGTCAACCCTCTATGGCTACACCTTC.

This chain joins TRBV2 and TRBJ2-7; D might be TRBD1 (6 bases). Germline V CDR1 and CDR2: SNHLY, FYNNEI. The CDR3 sequence is 16 residues long. V was clipped by 0 bases and J by 9 bases, with 21 bases between them. CDR3 bases: TGTGCCAGCAGTGAAGCGCTTTCTAGGGGAGCGACAGGGCAGTACTTC. This translates into CASSEALSRGATGQYF.

This clonotype was seen many times. Its ends do not fully match the called genes, so a read error is possible. The rearrangement links TRBV5-1 to TRBJ2-3; D is perhaps TRBD2 (6 bases). The CDR3 is 15 residues long. Germline V gene sequence: CDR1 SGHRS, CDR2 YFSETQ. CDR3 loop: CASSLVAGSTDTQYF. In DNA, the CDR3 is TGTGCCAGCAGCTTAGTTGCGGGGAGCACAGATACGCAGTATTTT. The full variable domain, completed using reference TRBV5-1 and TRBJ2-3, is KAGVTQTPRYLIKTRGQQVTLSCSPISGHRSVSWYQQTPGQGLQFLFEYFSETQRNKGNFPGRFSGRQFSNSRSEMNVSTLELGDSALYLCASSLVAGSTDTQYFGPGTRLTVL.

In this sample, this clonotype turned up a few times. CDR3 loop: CASRTGTGGAYEQYF. CDR3 nucleotides: TGTGCCAGCAGAACGGGGACAGGGGGCGCCTACGAGCAGTACTTC. The chain links TRBV6-2 or TRBV6-3 to TRBJ2-7, with 12 nucleotides matching TRBD1. The V segment lost 6 bases and the J segment 2 bases; nucleotides outside the gene matches: 5. The CDR3 runs 15 residues. The germline gives CDR1 MNHEY, CDR2 SVGEGT.

This chain links TRBV12-3 or TRBV12-4 with TRBJ2-3, with 10 positions matching TRBD2. The CDR3 has 14 amino acids. With V trimmed by 6 bases and J by 5 bases, 5 bases remained unmatched. Here the CDR3 reads CASSYSGGEDTQYF. The CDR3 coding sequence is TGTGCCAGCAGCTACAGCGGGGGGGAAGATACGCAGTATTTT.

This clonotype appeared a few times. This chain links TRBV6-2 or TRBV6-3 with TRBJ2-3, with D tentatively TRBD2 (6 bases). The germline V gene encodes CDR1 MNHEY and CDR2 SVGEGT. The CDR3 runs 14 residues. V lost 6 bases and J lost 5, with 15 bases in between. CDR3 region: CASSPGLTKDTQYF. The CDR3 DNA sequence: TGTGCCAGCAGCCCCGGACTAACAAAAGATACGCAGTATTTT.

This clonotype was seen at least ten times. This rearrangement joins TRBV5-1 to TRBJ2-5; the D gene is possibly TRBD1 (6 bases). Deletions cut 0 bases from V and 2 bases from J, with 14 bases between. Germline CDR1 SGHRS, CDR2 YFSETQ. The length of the CDR3 is 16 residues. CDR3 amino acids: CASSLDGGRVQETQYF. The CDR3, as DNA: TGCGCCAGCAGCTTGGATGGGGGCCGGGTTCAAGAGACCCAGTACTTC.

Concerning this clonotype: At one end the junction does not follow the germline gene, possibly because of a read error. V and J are TRBV12-3 or TRBV12-4 and TRBJ2-4; D not certain. TRBJ2-7 explains the end of the DNA better; the J call may be wrong. The CDR3 has 14 residues. CDR3 DNA: TGTGCCTGCAGTTTATCGGACGGAACCTACGAGCAGTACTTC. Its protein product is CACSLSDGTYEQYF.

The genes are TRBV5-1 and TRBJ2-1, with D tentatively TRBD2 (7 bases). The CDR3 consists of 15 residues. V was clipped by 4 bases and J by 4 bases, with 15 bases between them. Germline CDR1 reads SGHRS; CDR2 reads YFSETQ. The CDR3 protein is CASSLDGGRYNEQFF. The CDR3 DNA reads TGCGCCAGCAGCCTCGACGGGGGGCGATACAATGAGCAGTTCTTC.